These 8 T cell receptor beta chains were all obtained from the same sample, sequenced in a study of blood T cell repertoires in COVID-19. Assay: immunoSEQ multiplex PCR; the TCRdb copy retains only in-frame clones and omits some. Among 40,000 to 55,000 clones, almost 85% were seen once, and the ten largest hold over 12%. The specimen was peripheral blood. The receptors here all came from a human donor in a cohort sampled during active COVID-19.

The CDR3 spells CAWSGTSGSFGELFF. The CDR3 bases are TGTGCCTGGAGTGGGACTAGCGGGAGTTTCGGGGAGCTGTTTTTT. V usage is TRBV30 and J usage is TRBJ2-2; 13 nucleotides align to TRBD2. The CDR3 extends over 15 amino acids. V was pared by 1 base and J by 7 bases, with 3 bases of the junction left unmatched. Per the germline V gene, CDR1 is GTSNPN and CDR2 is SVGIG (reference sequence).

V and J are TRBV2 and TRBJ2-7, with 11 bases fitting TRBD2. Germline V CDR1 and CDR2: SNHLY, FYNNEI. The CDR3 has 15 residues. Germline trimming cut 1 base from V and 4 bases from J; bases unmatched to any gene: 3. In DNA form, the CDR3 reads TGTGCCAGCAGTGAAGTCCCTAGCGGGGGGTACGAGCAGTACTTC. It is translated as CASSEVPSGGYEQYF.

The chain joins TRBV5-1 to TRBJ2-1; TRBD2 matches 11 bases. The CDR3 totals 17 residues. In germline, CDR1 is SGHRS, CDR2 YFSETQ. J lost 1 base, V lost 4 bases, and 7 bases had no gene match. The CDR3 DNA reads TGCGCCAGCAGCCTTTCTAGCGGGGGGACTTCCTACAATGAGCAGTTCTTC. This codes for CASSLSSGGTSYNEQFF.

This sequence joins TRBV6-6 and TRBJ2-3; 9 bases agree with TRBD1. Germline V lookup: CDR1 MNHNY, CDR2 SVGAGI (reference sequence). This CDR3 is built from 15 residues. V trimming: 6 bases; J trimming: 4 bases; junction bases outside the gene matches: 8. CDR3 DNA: TGTGCCAGCAGCAGGGACAGGGAGGGTGCAGATACGCAGTATTTT. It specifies CASSRDREGADTQYF.

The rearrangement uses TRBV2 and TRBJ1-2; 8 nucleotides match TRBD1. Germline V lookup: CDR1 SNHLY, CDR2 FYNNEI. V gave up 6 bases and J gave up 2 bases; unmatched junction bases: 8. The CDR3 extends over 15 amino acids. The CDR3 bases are TGTGCCAGCAGGGAGACAGGGGCGGGGAACTATGGCTACACCTTC. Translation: CASRETGAGNYGYTF.

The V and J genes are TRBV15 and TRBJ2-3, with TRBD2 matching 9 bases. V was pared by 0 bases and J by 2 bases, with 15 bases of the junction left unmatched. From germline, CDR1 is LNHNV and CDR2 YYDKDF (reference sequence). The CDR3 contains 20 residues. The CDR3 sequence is CATSRDQMRGLAKPTDTQYF. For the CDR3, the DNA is TGTGCCACCAGCAGAGATCAAATGCGTGGACTAGCGAAACCCACAGATACGCAGTATTTT.

The CDR3 coding sequence is TGTGCCTGGACCGGGACAGCGAATGAAAAACTGTTTTTT. Amino acids: CAWTGTANEKLFF. The chain uses TRBV30 and TRBJ1-4, with TRBD1 identical over 7 bases. The CDR3 is 13 amino acids. CDR1 GTSNPN and CDR2 SVGIG come from the germline V gene (reference sequence). The trim removed 4 bases at V and 5 bases at J, leaving 4 bases unmatched.

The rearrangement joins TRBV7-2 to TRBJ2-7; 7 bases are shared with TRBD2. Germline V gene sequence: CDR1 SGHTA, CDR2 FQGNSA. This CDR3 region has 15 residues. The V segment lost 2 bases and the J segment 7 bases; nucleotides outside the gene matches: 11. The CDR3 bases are TGTGCCAGCAGCTTACTAGCGGACTTCTCAAGGGAGCAGTACTTC. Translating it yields CASSLLADFSREQYF.